The clone carrying this T cell receptor (beta chain) was picked up many times. Its matching antigen is unknown. Germline loops: CDR1 MNHNS, CDR2 SASEGT. The CDR3 has 15 residues. The V end lost 1 base, the J end lost 4 bases, and 14 bases lay between the germline ends. This entry is derived from a study of T cells in Graves' hyperthyroidism and ophthalmopathy. General study points: In simple terms, a model built on 13 V-J features told ophthalmopathy apart from stable hyperthyroidism. The model identified upcoming ophthalmopathy a median about 6.5 months ahead of onset.

Patients between 18 and 65 years old had hyperthyroidism, newly diagnosed and lasting under 2 months. Clinicians diagnosed patients from clinical symptoms, serum thyroxine and TRAb, thyroid ultrasound and orbital computed tomography. Using RNA transcripts as the source, TCR beta CDR3 regions were amplified. HTBI primers were the set used in a first-round RT-PCR of the TCR CDR3. TCRdb reanalysed the multiplex PCR reads using MiXCR and keeps one entry per CDR3 protein. The sample includes under 350,000 distinct CDR3 sequences, 21% seen only once; the top ten take around 45%. Material: blood. The clonotype originates from a woman in her 50s with Graves' hyperthyroidism. This chain links TRBV6-1 with TRBJ2-7, with TRBD1 as a possible D gene (5 bases). CDR3 protein: CASSEDLGHRYEQYF. The CDR3 coding sequence is TGTGCCAGCAGTGAAGATCTGGGGCACCGATACGAGCAGTACTTC.